Here is one T cell receptor beta chain with its context. The sample comes from a study of blood T cell repertoires in COVID-19. Study information: From the United States, Italy and Spain came samples of acute and convalescent COVID-19.

The table came from immunoSEQ multiplex PCR; TCRdb's copy has only in-frame clones and leaves some out. The sample consists of roughly 500,000 clones, 80% to 90% of them appearing once. The V gene's germline CDR1 is SEHNR and CDR2 FQNEAQ (reference sequence). CDR3 length: 13 amino acids. The V gene lost 0 bases and the J gene lost 5 bases, with 8 bases spanning the gap. The TCR sequence derives from an older woman who had recovered from COVID-19. Sequenced material: PBMCs or T cells enriched from blood (not recorded which). The rearrangement uses TRBV7-9 and TRBJ2-7, with a weak D call TRBD2 (7 bases). CDR3 in amino acids: CASSLAGGHEQYF. In nucleotides, the CDR3 is TGTGCCAGCAGCTTAGCCGGGGGGCACGAGCAGTACTTC.